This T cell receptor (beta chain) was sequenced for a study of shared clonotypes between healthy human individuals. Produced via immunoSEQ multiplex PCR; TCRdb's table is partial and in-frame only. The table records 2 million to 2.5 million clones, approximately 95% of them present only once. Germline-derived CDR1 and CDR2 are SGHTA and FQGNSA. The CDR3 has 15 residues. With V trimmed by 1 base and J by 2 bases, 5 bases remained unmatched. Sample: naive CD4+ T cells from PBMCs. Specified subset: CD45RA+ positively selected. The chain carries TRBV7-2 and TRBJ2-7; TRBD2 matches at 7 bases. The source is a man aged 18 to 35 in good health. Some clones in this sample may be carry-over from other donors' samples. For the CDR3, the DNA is TGTGCCAGCAGCTTAGGACCTAGCGGCCCCTACGAGCAGTACTTC. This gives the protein CASSLGPSGPYEQYF.